These 12 T cell receptor beta chains were sequenced from one sample in a study of blood T cell repertoires in COVID-19 (dated by TCRdb to 2018 to 2021). Receptors were amplified or captured by the immunoSEQ multiplex PCR assay. Held by TCRdb, this immuneACCESS table contains in-frame sequences only and omits some clones. Under half of the omission traces to an unresolved V gene where checked; the cause of the rest is unknown. The sample includes about 240,000 clones, with about nine tenths observed a single time. The biggest ten clones account for 6.2% of the sample. What was sequenced was peripheral blood. The receptors shown here come from a man between 60 and 70 years old with acute or convalescent COVID-19.

The rearrangement joins TRBV28 to TRBJ1-6; no reliable D call. Deletions cut 4 bases from V and 8 bases from J, with 12 bases between. The CDR3 spans 14 residues. CDR1 MDHEN and CDR2 SYDVKM come from the germline V gene. The chain's CDR3 is CASSSPPGYSPLHF. CDR3 in DNA: TGTGCCAGCAGTTCTCCCCCAGGTTATTCACCCCTCCACTTT.

The chain uses TRBV5-4 and TRBJ2-1; 7 bases align to TRBD2. The CDR3 spans 14 residues. After removal of 4 bases from V and 3 bases from J, the junction contained 4 bases not matched to a gene. Germline loops: CDR1 SGHNT, CDR2 YYREEE (reference sequence). CDR3: CASSPSGDYNEQFF. CDR3 bases: TGTGCCAGCAGCCCTAGCGGTGACTACAATGAGCAGTTCTTC. The variable domain in full, completed from reference TRBV5-4 and TRBJ2-1, reads ETGVTQSPTHLIKTRGQQVTLRCSSQSGHNTVSWYQQALGQGPQFIFQYYREEENGRGNFPPRFSGLQFPNYSSELNVNALELDDSALYLCASSPSGDYNEQFFGPGTRLTVL.

The chain recombines TRBV28 with TRBJ1-5; D unresolved. Per germline, CDR1 MDHEN and CDR2 SYDVKM. This CDR3 has 15 amino acids. The V end lost 6 bases, the J end lost 1 base, and 13 bases lay between the germline ends. The DNA for the CDR3 is TGTGCCAGCAGATCCCCCAGGTCCAGCAATCAGCCCCAGCATTTT. Amino acids: CASRSPRSSNQPQHF.

The V call is TRBV7-9, the J call TRBJ2-1; D uncertain. Trimming took 2 bases from V and 8 from J, leaving 13 bases between them. The V gene's germline CDR1 is SEHNR and CDR2 FQNEAQ (reference sequence). The CDR3 consists of 14 residues. For the CDR3, the DNA is TGTGCCAGCAGCTTACTCAGGCGATCCGATGAGCAGTTCTTC. Residues: CASSLLRRSDEQFF.

The V call is TRBV29-1, the J call TRBJ1-3; no clear D. Per germline, CDR1 SQVTM and CDR2 ANQGSEA. This CDR3 has 14 residues. V shed 6 bases and J shed 2 bases, with 14 bases lying between them. The CDR3 reads CSVPVGTAGNTIYF. The CDR3 DNA reads TGCAGCGTACCAGTCGGCACAGCTGGAAACACCATATATTTT.

V and J are TRBV15 and TRBJ2-3, with a possible D match to TRBD2 (6 bases). The CDR3 loop spans 15 amino acids. Germline V gene lookup returns CDR1 LNHNV and CDR2 YYDKDF (reference sequence). V lost 3 bases and J 0 bases, leaving 10 bases between the germline ends. The chain's CDR3 is CATSSPGSSTDTQYF. The DNA for the CDR3 is TGTGCCACCAGCAGCCCCGGGAGTAGCACAGATACGCAGTATTTT.

The chain couples TRBV28 to TRBJ2-2; 9 bases match TRBD2. Per the germline V gene, CDR1 is MDHEN and CDR2 is SYDVKM. This CDR3 spans 14 amino acids. V lost 6 bases, J lost 5 bases, and 4 bases stayed unmatched. The CDR3 DNA follows: TGTGCCAGCAGGGAGGCGGGAGGGACCGGGGAGCTGTTTTTT. Its translation is CASREAGGTGELFF.

This clone is medium-sized within its sample. This sequence joins TRBV2 and TRBJ2-3, with 11 bases matching TRBD2. Losses at the gene ends were 6 bases for V and 1 base for J; bases not matched to a gene: 6. Per the germline V gene, CDR1 is SNHLY and CDR2 is FYNNEI. The CDR3 has 16 amino acids. The DNA for the CDR3 is TGTGCCAGCAGCCCTGGGACTAGCGGCCGCACAGATACGCAGTATTTT. Translated: CASSPGTSGRTDTQYF. The full variable domain, in which reference TRBV2 and TRBJ2-3 provide the parts outside the CDR3, is EPEVTQTPSHQVTQMGQEVILRCVPISNHLYFYWYRQILGQKVEFLVSFYNNEISEKSEIFDDQFSVERPDGSNFTLKIRSTKLEDSAMYFCASSPGTSGRTDTQYFGPGTRLTVL.

The chain couples TRBV4-1 to TRBJ2-7, with TRBD2 matching 13 bases. The CDR3 contains 17 residues. Trimming took 1 base from V and 1 from J; bases not matched to a gene: 4. Germline V gene lookup returns CDR1 MGHRA and CDR2 YSYEKL. The CDR3 is CASSQGTSGSFSYEQYF. CDR3 sequence (DNA): TGCGCCAGCAGCCAAGGGACTAGCGGGAGTTTTTCCTACGAGCAGTACTTC.

This clone came up once. The genes are TRBV7-3 and TRBJ2-2; 9 bases align to TRBD2. Germline CDR1 reads SGHTA; CDR2 reads FQGTGA. V lost 5 bases and J lost 4; bases outside the gene matches: 8. The CDR3 runs to 16 residues. The CDR3 region is CASSPLAGLATGELFF. CDR3 coding DNA: TGTGCCAGCAGCCCCCTAGCGGGATTGGCCACCGGGGAGCTGTTTTTT. Based on the CDR3 plus reference TRBV7-3 and TRBJ2-2, the full variable domain is GAGVSQTPSNKVTEKGKYVELRCDPISGHTALYWYRQSLGQGPEFLIYFQGTGAADDSGLPNDRFFAVRPEGSVSTLKIQRTERGDSAVYLCASSPLAGLATGELFFGEGSRLTVL.

This clone was recorded once. The chain recombines TRBV29-1 with TRBJ2-5, with TRBD2 identical over 9 bases. Germline loops: CDR1 SQVTM, CDR2 ANQGSEA. Trimming removed 7 bases from V and 5 bases from J; junction bases left unmatched: 11. The CDR3 runs 14 residues. The CDR3 loop is CSASVAGVGETQYF. For the CDR3, the DNA is TGCAGCGCTAGCGTAGCGGGAGTAGGTGAGACCCAGTACTTC.

This clone was detected once. The same CDR3 arises from other DNA sequences in this sample as well. The V gene is TRBV15, the J gene TRBJ2-7, with D possibly being TRBD2 (6 bases). The CDR3 covers 14 residues. The germline V gene encodes CDR1 LNHNV and CDR2 YYDKDF (reference sequence). The germline V and J ends were trimmed by 0 bases and 2 bases, with 8 bases remaining between them. CDR3 nucleotide sequence: TGTGCCACCAGCAGAGAAGGAGGGCCCTACGAGCAGTACTTC. Translation: CATSREGGPYEQYF.